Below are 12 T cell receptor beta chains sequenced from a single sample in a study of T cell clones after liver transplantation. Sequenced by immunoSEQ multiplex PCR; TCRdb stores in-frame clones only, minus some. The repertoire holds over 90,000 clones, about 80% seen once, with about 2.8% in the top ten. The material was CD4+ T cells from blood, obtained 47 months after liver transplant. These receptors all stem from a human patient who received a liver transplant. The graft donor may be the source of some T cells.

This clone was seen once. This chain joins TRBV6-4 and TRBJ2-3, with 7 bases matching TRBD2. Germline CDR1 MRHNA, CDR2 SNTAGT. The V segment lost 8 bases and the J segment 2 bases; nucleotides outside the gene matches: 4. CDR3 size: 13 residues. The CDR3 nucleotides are TGTGCCAGCCGGGACTACTCCACAGATACGCAGTATTTT. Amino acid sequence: CASRDYSTDTQYF.

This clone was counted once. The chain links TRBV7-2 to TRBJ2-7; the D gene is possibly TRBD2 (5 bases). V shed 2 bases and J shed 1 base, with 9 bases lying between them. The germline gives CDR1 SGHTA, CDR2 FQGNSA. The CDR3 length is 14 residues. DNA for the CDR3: TGTGCCAGCAGCTTACGGGGAGAATCCTACGAGCAGTACTTC. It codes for CASSLRGESYEQYF.

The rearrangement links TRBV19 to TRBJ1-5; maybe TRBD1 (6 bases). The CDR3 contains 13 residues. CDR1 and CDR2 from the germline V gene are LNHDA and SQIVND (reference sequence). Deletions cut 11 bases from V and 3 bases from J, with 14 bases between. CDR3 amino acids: CAAAGQINQPQHF. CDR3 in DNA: TGTGCCGCCGCCGGACAGATCAATCAGCCCCAGCATTTT.

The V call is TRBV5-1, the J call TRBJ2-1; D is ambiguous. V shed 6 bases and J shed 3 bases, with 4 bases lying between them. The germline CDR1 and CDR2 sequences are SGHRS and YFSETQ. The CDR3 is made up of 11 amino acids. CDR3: CASTDYNEQFF. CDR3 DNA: TGCGCCAGCACGGACTACAATGAGCAGTTCTTC.

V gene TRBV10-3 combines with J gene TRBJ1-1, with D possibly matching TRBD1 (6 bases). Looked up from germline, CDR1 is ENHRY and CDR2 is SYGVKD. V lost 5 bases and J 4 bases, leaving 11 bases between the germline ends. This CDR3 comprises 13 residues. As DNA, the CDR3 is TGTGCCATCAGTTGGGGAGGGGGCACTGAAGCTTTCTTT. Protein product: CAISWGGGTEAFF.

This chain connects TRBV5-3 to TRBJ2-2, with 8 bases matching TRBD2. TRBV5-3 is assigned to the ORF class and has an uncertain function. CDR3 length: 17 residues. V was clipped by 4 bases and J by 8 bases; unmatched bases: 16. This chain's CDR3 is CARSPQRWAGGEGELFF. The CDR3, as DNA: TGTGCCAGAAGCCCACAAAGGTGGGCGGGGGGAGAGGGGGAGCTGTTTTTT.

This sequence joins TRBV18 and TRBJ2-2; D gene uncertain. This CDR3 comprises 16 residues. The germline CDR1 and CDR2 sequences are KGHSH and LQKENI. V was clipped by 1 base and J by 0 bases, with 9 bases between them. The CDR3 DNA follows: TGTGCCAGCTCACCACGAGAGACTGCGAACACCGGGGAGCTGTTTTTT. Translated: CASSPRETANTGELFF.

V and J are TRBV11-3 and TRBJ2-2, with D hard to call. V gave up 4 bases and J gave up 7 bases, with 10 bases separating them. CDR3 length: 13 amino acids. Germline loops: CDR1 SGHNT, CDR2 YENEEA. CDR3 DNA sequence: TGTGCCAGCAGCTCATTAATCGGCGGGGAGCTGTTTTTT. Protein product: CASSSLIGGELFF.

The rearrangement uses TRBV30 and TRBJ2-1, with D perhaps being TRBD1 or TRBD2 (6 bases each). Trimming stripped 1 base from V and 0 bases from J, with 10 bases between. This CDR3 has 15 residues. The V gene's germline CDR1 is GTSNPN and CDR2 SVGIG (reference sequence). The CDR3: CAWSGGGSSYNEQFF. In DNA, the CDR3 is TGTGCCTGGAGTGGAGGGGGGAGCTCCTACAATGAGCAGTTCTTC. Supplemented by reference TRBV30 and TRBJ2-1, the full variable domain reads SQTIHQWPATLVQPVGSPLSLECTVEGTSNPNLYWYRQAAGRGLQLLFYSVGIGQISSEVPQNLSASRPQDRQFILSSKKLLLSDSGFYLCAWSGGGSSYNEQFFGPGTRLTVL.

Here the CDR3 DNA reads TGTGCCAGCAGCCTCCACGACAGGGCTGGAAGCAATCAGCCCCAGCATTTT. Amino acids: CASSLHDRAGSNQPQHF. V is TRBV4-2 and J is TRBJ1-5, with TRBD1 matching 7 bases. The germline V gene has CDR1 LGHNA and CDR2 YNFKEQ. The V gene end was trimmed by 4 bases and the J gene end by 1 base; junction bases not matched to a gene: 10. The CDR3 spans 17 residues.

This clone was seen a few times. The DNA for the CDR3 is TGTGCCAGCAGTCCGGGACTGGGTATTTCACCCCTCCACTTT. It yields the protein CASSPGLGISPLHF. The chain combines TRBV6-5 with TRBJ1-6; D may be TRBD1 (5 bases). Germline values: CDR1 MNHEY, CDR2 SVGAGI. V lost 5 bases to trimming and J lost 9 bases, with 14 bases between them. The CDR3 spans 14 residues.

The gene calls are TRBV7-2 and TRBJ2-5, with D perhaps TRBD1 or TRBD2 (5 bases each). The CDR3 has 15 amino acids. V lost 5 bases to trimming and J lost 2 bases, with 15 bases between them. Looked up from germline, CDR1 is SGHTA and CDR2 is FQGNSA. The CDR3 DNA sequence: TGTGCCAGCAGCCTCTCGGGGCTAGCACAAGAGACCCAGTACTTC. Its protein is CASSLSGLAQETQYF. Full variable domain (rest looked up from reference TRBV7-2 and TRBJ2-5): GAGVSQSPSNKVTEKGKDVELRCDPISGHTALYWYRQSLGQGLEFLIYFQGNSAPDKSGLPSDRFSAERTGGSVSTLTIQRTQQEDSAVYLCASSLSGLAQETQYFGPGTRLLVL.